This TCR beta chain comes out of a study of cytomegalovirus exposure and HLA in healthy donors. Findings of the study overall: The study assumed roughly uniform donor sequencing depth for presence/absence analyses. Some V segments (TRBV6-2 and TRBV6-3 among them) were excluded as indistinguishable.

In germline, CDR1 is SGHTA, CDR2 FQGNSA. Trimming removed 6 bases at V and 3 bases at J, with 18 bases between. There are 16 residues in the CDR3. On this clone itself: Antigen specificity is unknown.

PCR employed 60 Vbeta and 13 Jbeta primers. The method was immunoSEQ multiplex PCR; TCRdb's version includes in-frame clones alone and lacks a portion of them. The data show 200,000 to 300,000 clones, around four fifths seen once. Sequencing was carried out using PBMCs. This sequence joins TRBV7-2 and TRBJ2-1; D is perhaps TRBD2 (6 bases). This clonotype originated in a woman aged 40 to 50 in good health and CMV-seropositive. CDR3 in amino acids: CASRAVVSRGYNEQFF. The DNA of the CDR3 is TGTGCCAGCAGGGCCGTAGTGTCGCGGGGCTACAATGAGCAGTTCTTC. The variable domain in full, completed from reference TRBV7-2 and TRBJ2-1, reads GAGVSQSPSNKVTEKGKDVELRCDPISGHTALYWYRQSLGQGLEFLIYFQGNSAPDKSGLPSDRFSAERTGGSVSTLTIQRTQQEDSAVYLCASRAVVSRGYNEQFFGPGTRLTVL.